These 14 T cell receptor beta chains came from one sample sequenced in a study of cytomegalovirus exposure and HLA in healthy donors. The PCR had 60 Vbeta and 13 Jbeta primers. Using immunoSEQ multiplex PCR, the repertoire was profiled, and TCRdb retains in-frame clones only, with some absent. Found here are fewer than 70,000 clones, roughly 80% of them singletons; the top ten hold 3.5% to 4%. Sequencing was done on a sample of PBMCs. The receptors shown here come from a woman aged 40 to 50 in good health and CMV-seronegative.

The rearrangement links TRBV19 to TRBJ1-1; 9 bases line up with TRBD1. This CDR3 comprises 14 residues. Per the germline V gene, CDR1 is LNHDA and CDR2 is SQIVND (reference sequence). V lost 5 bases, J lost 4 bases, and 5 bases stayed unmatched. For the CDR3, the DNA is TGTGCCAGTAGTGGACAGGGGATGGGCACTGAAGCTTTCTTT. Residues: CASSGQGMGTEAFF.

The gene calls are TRBV30 and TRBJ2-7; 10 positions match TRBD2. Unmatched junction bases numbered 13, after V lost 2 bases and J lost 6 bases. This CDR3 spans 16 amino acids. The germline V gene encodes CDR1 GTSNPN and CDR2 SVGIG (reference sequence). In nucleotides, the CDR3 is TGTGCCTGGAGTCCCTCTATTAGCGGGAGGAGTCGCGAGCAGTACTTC. Translating it yields CAWSPSISGRSREQYF.

The chain carries TRBV9 and TRBJ2-1; tentatively, D is TRBD2 (6 bases). The germline CDR1 and CDR2 sequences are SGDLS and YYNGEE. The CDR3 sequence is 16 residues long. V was shortened by 0 bases and J by 0 bases, with 10 bases between the two germline ends. The CDR3 sequence: CASSVGRGGSYNEQFF. CDR3 DNA sequence: TGTGCCAGCAGCGTAGGGCGGGGTGGCTCCTACAATGAGCAGTTCTTC. The variable domain in full, completed from reference TRBV9 and TRBJ2-1, reads DSGVTQTPKHLITATGQRVTLRCSPRSGDLSVYWYQQSLDQGLQFLIQYYNGEERAKGNILERFSAQQFPDLHSELNLSSLELGDSALYFCASSVGRGGSYNEQFFGPGTRLTVL.

The V gene is TRBV10-3, the J gene TRBJ2-5; 8 nucleotides align to TRBD1. The CDR3 has 15 residues. Looked up from germline, CDR1 is ENHRY and CDR2 is SYGVKD. The V and J ends lost 2 bases and 2 bases, in that order; junction bases with no gene match: 4. The CDR3 region is CAISERGQAQETQYF. The CDR3 DNA follows: TGTGCCATCAGTGAGCGGGGACAGGCACAAGAGACCCAGTACTTC.

The gene calls are TRBV28 and TRBJ1-3, with D maybe TRBD1 (5 bases). Germline values: CDR1 MDHEN, CDR2 SYDVKM. V lost 7 bases and J 0 bases, leaving 13 bases between the germline ends. The CDR3 sequence is 15 residues long. This chain's CDR3 is CASTTGTHSGNTIYF. Written as DNA, the CDR3 is TGTGCCAGCACCACGGGGACTCACTCTGGAAACACCATATATTTT.

The V call is TRBV27, the J call TRBJ2-7, with TRBD2 identical over 10 bases. This CDR3 comprises 16 residues. J lost 0 bases, V lost 0 bases, and 2 bases had no gene match. Germline CDR1 is MNHEY and CDR2 is SMNVEV (reference sequence). In nucleotides, the CDR3 is TGTGCCAGCAGTTTATCCGGACTAGCGGACTCCTACGAGCAGTACTTC. This translates into CASSLSGLADSYEQYF.

The gene calls are TRBV9 and TRBJ2-2; 10 bases match TRBD2. The CDR3 is 19 residues long. Germline CDR1 and CDR2: SGDLS and YYNGEE. V trimming: 4 bases; J trimming: 4 bases; junction bases outside the gene matches: 16. This CDR3 is CASSPDLSGSGRITGELFF. For the CDR3, the DNA is TGTGCCAGCAGCCCCGACTTATCTGGTAGCGGGAGGATCACCGGGGAGCTGTTTTTT.

The chain couples TRBV5-1 to TRBJ2-5; D possibly corresponds to TRBD1 (5 bases). Deletions cut 0 bases from V and 1 base from J, with 13 bases between. The germline V gene encodes CDR1 SGHRS and CDR2 YFSETQ. The CDR3 is 16 amino acids. This chain's CDR3 is CASSLEGRALQETQYF. CDR3 in DNA: TGCGCCAGCAGCTTGGAGGGCAGGGCGCTCCAAGAGACCCAGTACTTC.

In its sample, this clone was seen a few times. The chain couples TRBV28 to TRBJ2-7; 13 bases align to TRBD2. J gave up 4 bases and V 5 bases, and 8 bases lay outside the gene matches. The CDR3 is 16 amino acids. Germline V CDR1 and CDR2: MDHEN, SYDVKM. CDR3 nucleotide sequence: TGTGCCAGCAGTAGTGCCGGGACTAGCGGGGAGTACGAGCAGTACTTC. This gives the protein CASSSAGTSGEYEQYF.

The sample holds a few counts of this clone. V gene TRBV4-1 combines with J gene TRBJ1-1; D possibly corresponds to TRBD1 (5 bases). The ends were cut back, 0 bases at V and 11 bases at J, with 13 bases in the middle. This CDR3 comprises 13 residues. Germline V gene lookup returns CDR1 MGHRA and CDR2 YSYEKL. In nucleotides, the CDR3 is TGCGCCAGCAGCCAAGAAGTTGGAAACAGGGCTTTCTTT. This codes for CASSQEVGNRAFF.

V gene TRBV9 combines with J gene TRBJ2-1; D not certain. The CDR3 is made up of 12 amino acids. V was clipped by 3 bases and J by 8 bases, with 9 bases between them. Germline V CDR1 and CDR2: SGDLS, YYNGEE. The CDR3 is CASSAALDEQFF. The CDR3 DNA reads TGTGCCAGCAGCGCCGCCCTAGATGAGCAGTTCTTC.

The chain links TRBV9 to TRBJ2-3, with TRBD2 identical over 11 bases. The CDR3 loop spans 16 amino acids. Per germline, CDR1 SGDLS and CDR2 YYNGEE. V shed 1 base and J 1 base; nucleotides not matched to a gene: 2. The DNA of the CDR3 is TGTGCCAGCAGCGTAATAGCGGGAGGGGGCACAGATACGCAGTATTTT. This codes for CASSVIAGGGTDTQYF.

The chain carries TRBV6-6 and TRBJ1-1; a weak D match, TRBD1 (6 bases). V lost 5 bases to trimming and J lost 1 base, with 8 bases between them. This CDR3 spans 13 amino acids. CDR1 is MNHNY and CDR2 is SVGAGI in the germline V gene (reference sequence). CDR3 DNA sequence: TGTGCCAGCAGTAAAGGGGGGAACACTGAAGCTTTCTTT. Residues: CASSKGGNTEAFF.

The chain employs TRBV2 and TRBJ2-1; D is possibly TRBD1 (6 bases). The germline V and J ends were trimmed by 6 bases and 2 bases, with 14 bases remaining between them. CDR1 is SNHLY and CDR2 is FYNNEI in the germline V gene. The length of the CDR3 is 15 residues. The CDR3 protein is CASSLRGTTYNEQFF. The CDR3, as DNA: TGTGCCAGCAGCTTAAGGGGGACGACCTACAATGAGCAGTTCTTC. The full variable domain, with the rest looked up from reference TRBV2 and TRBJ2-1, is EPEVTQTPSHQVTQMGQEVILRCVPISNHLYFYWYRQILGQKVEFLVSFYNNEISEKSEIFDDQFSVERPDGSNFTLKIRSTKLEDSAMYFCASSLRGTTYNEQFFGPGTRLTVL.